A selection of T cell receptor beta chains follows, all from one sample in a study of blood T cells in healthy people across ages. TCRdb reprocessed the 5' RACE reads with MiXCR, giving one entry per CDR3 protein. The profile covers around 1,000,000 distinct CDR3 sequences, with approximately 26% appearing a single time and approximately 0.71% taken by the ten largest. This sample was also put to use in a study of T cells of mothers and their children.

The sample comprised blood. Receptors originate from a girl aged 2 to 9 in good health. Each CDR3 is given without its conserved first and last residue. Only part of the rows carry a size: once, few, many, or a class if the clone is expanded.

size | V | CDR3
few | TRBV6-2/TRBV6-3 | ASRTDRVADTQY
. | TRBV18 | ASSRLEGSYEQY
few | TRBV4-3 | ASSQDWAGGSYEQY
. | TRBV7-9 | ASSLMVRSGTDTQY
few | TRBV9 | ASSLGTSYYNEQF
. | TRBV4-1 | ASSQESPGQGADTQY
. | TRBV7-2 | ASSLAKAGGYEQY
. | TRBV7-3 | ASSPRDRASPLH
. | TRBV12-3/TRBV12-4 | ASIYSGSGGNEQF
. | TRBV12-3/TRBV12-4 | ASSAPGDEKLF
few | TRBV5-1 | ASSLGQANPNTGELF
. | TRBV3-1 | ASSQSIAGGQETQY
. | TRBV3-1 | ASSQGPGSSYEQY
. | TRBV20-1 | SASPKRGRVDEQF
few | TRBV20-1 | SAREPLAAETQY
. | TRBV29-1 | SVGVPNYGYT
few | TRBV5-4 | ASSPGGDRSGSYNEQF